Shown below are 15 T cell receptor beta chains from a single sample sequenced in a study of blood T cell repertoires in COVID-19. The assay was immunoSEQ multiplex PCR, and TCRdb's table has in-frame clones only and misses some. Altogether about 100,000 clones are present, 90% to 95% being singletons, with the ten largest covering around 6%. The source material was peripheral blood. The source of these receptors is a human donor in a cohort sampled during active COVID-19.

The rearrangement joins TRBV28 to TRBJ2-5; TRBD1 is a possible D gene (5 bases). V was clipped by 7 bases and J by 7 bases, with 13 bases between them. The CDR3 totals 12 residues. Germline CDR1 reads MDHEN; CDR2 reads SYDVKM. The CDR3 sequence is CASNLGETTQYF. DNA of the CDR3: TGTGCCAGCAACCTAGGGGAAACGACCCAGTACTTC.

V usage is TRBV28 and J usage is TRBJ2-7; 9 nucleotides match TRBD1. J gave up 3 bases and V 4 bases, and 7 bases lay outside the gene matches. The germline CDR1 and CDR2 sequences are MDHEN and SYDVKM. This CDR3 has 15 amino acids. CDR3 region: CASSSGTGNLYEQYF. Here the CDR3 DNA reads TGTGCCAGCAGTTCCGGGACAGGGAATCTCTACGAGCAGTACTTC.

The chain uses TRBV9 and TRBJ2-3, with TRBD2 matching over 11 bases. The germline CDR1 and CDR2 sequences are SGDLS and YYNGEE. The CDR3 totals 17 residues. V was clipped by 3 bases and J by 2 bases; unmatched bases: 8. CDR3 loop: CASSGSGTSGFTDTQYF. CDR3 in DNA: TGTGCCAGCAGCGGTTCCGGGACTAGCGGTTTCACAGATACGCAGTATTTT. Looking up the rest from reference TRBV9 and TRBJ2-3 gives the full variable domain: DSGVTQTPKHLITATGQRVTLRCSPRSGDLSVYWYQQSLDQGLQFLIQYYNGEERAKGNILERFSAQQFPDLHSELNLSSLELGDSALYFCASSGSGTSGFTDTQYFGPGTRLTVL.

The table lists this clone with a count of one. The genes are TRBV6-2 or TRBV6-3 and TRBJ2-3; no clear D. Germline CDR1 and CDR2: MNHEY and SVGEGT. The CDR3 loop spans 14 amino acids. Trimming cost V 0 bases and J 0 bases, with 4 bases left between them. DNA of the CDR3: TGTGCCAGCAGTTACTCTTCTAGCACAGATACGCAGTATTTT. Its protein product is CASSYSSSTDTQYF.

J is TRBJ2-1 and V is TRBV19; the match to TRBD2 covers 11 bases. CDR3 length equals 18 residues. The germline V gene encodes CDR1 LNHDA and CDR2 SQIVND (reference sequence). J lost 8 bases, V lost 5 bases, and 17 bases had no gene match. CDR3 DNA: TGTGCCAGTAGTCCCCGCCCCCTAGCGGGGGGTATAAGACATGAGCAGTTCTTC. Its translation is CASSPRPLAGGIRHEQFF. Complete variable domain (other parts from reference TRBV19 and TRBJ2-1): DGGITQSPKYLFRKEGQNVTLSCEQNLNHDAMYWYRQDPGQGLRLIYYSQIVNDFQKGDIAEGYSVSREKKESFPLTVTSAQKNPTAFYLCASSPRPLAGGIRHEQFFGPGTRLTVL.

This chain connects TRBV19 to TRBJ2-1; D perhaps matches TRBD1 (5 bases). Germline CDR1 LNHDA, CDR2 SQIVND (reference sequence). Trimming removed 3 bases from V and 0 bases from J, with 12 bases in between. The CDR3 loop spans 16 amino acids. CDR3 DNA sequence: TGTGCCAGTAGTATTGGGGCCAGGAGCTCCTACAATGAGCAGTTCTTC. Its protein product is CASSIGARSSYNEQFF.

The V gene is TRBV10-3, the J gene TRBJ2-1, with D possibly TRBD2 on 6 matching bases. V was pared by 3 bases and J by 2 bases, with 17 bases between. Germline CDR1 and CDR2: ENHRY and SYGVKD. The CDR3 loop spans 17 amino acids. CDR3 loop: CAISDSLRGGAYNEQFF. The CDR3 nucleotides are TGTGCCATCAGTGATTCTCTTAGGGGAGGCGCCTACAATGAGCAGTTCTTC.

V usage is TRBV6-5 and J usage is TRBJ2-1, with D possibly TRBD2 on 6 matching bases. Germline CDR1 is MNHEY and CDR2 is SVGAGI. The CDR3 length is 15 residues. V lost 4 bases and J lost 2, with 12 bases in between. The CDR3 loop is CASSSGTPAYNEQFF. CDR3 sequence (DNA): TGTGCCAGCAGTTCCGGGACTCCGGCCTACAATGAGCAGTTCTTC.

The V and J genes are TRBV2 and TRBJ1-2, with 7 bases aligning to TRBD1. This CDR3 has 14 residues. The germline V gene encodes CDR1 SNHLY and CDR2 FYNNEI. After removal of 2 bases from V and 8 bases from J, the junction contained 8 bases not matched to a gene. The CDR3 region is CASSESGGIDGYTF. The CDR3 DNA sequence: TGTGCCAGCAGTGAATCAGGGGGGATAGACGGCTACACCTTC.

J is TRBJ2-1 and V is TRBV7-9, with TRBD2 identical over 8 bases. V lost 6 bases, J lost 11 bases, and 12 bases stayed unmatched. The germline V gene has CDR1 SEHNR and CDR2 FQNEAQ (reference sequence). The CDR3 totals 14 residues. In DNA, the CDR3 is TGTGCCAGCAGTTCTGCTAATAGCGGGGATAAGCAGTTCTTC. Amino acid sequence: CASSSANSGDKQFF.

The chain has TRBV23-1 and TRBJ1-5; D is ambiguous. TRBV23-1 is annotated as an ORF whose role is uncertain. CDR3 length: 12 amino acids. Trimming pared 2 bases from V and 6 bases from J, leaving 5 bases between. The DNA for the CDR3 is TGCGCCAGCAGTCAACGAGCTCAGCCCCAGCATTTT. It is translated as CASSQRAQPQHF.

This sequence joins TRBV7-2 and TRBJ1-1; D is undetermined. Germline CDR1 reads SGHTA; CDR2 reads FQGNSA. The CDR3 totals 14 residues. V gave up 5 bases and J gave up 4 bases, with 14 bases separating them. CDR3 loop: CASSASPIGTEAFF. As DNA, the CDR3 is TGTGCCAGCAGCGCGAGTCCCATCGGCACTGAAGCTTTCTTT.

This clone was observed once. The J gene is TRBJ2-2, the V gene TRBV5-8; TRBD1 is a possible D gene (6 bases). CDR3 length equals 15 residues. Between the trimmed V and J ends, which lost 0 bases and 2 bases, there was a span of 8 bases. Germline V lookup: CDR1 SGHTS, CDR2 YDEGEE. The CDR3 sequence is CASSLGTVNTGELFF. The CDR3 DNA sequence: TGTGCCAGCAGCTTGGGGACAGTCAACACCGGGGAGCTGTTTTTT.

The chain is built from TRBV2 and TRBJ2-1; 10 bases align to TRBD2. Trimming removed 3 bases from V and 8 bases from J; junction bases left unmatched: 4. Germline CDR1 reads SNHLY; CDR2 reads FYNNEI. The CDR3 consists of 14 residues. CDR3 in DNA: TGTGCCAGCAGTGAGGGACTAGCGATCGATGAGCAGTTCTTC. This gives the protein CASSEGLAIDEQFF.

The chain carries TRBV4-1 and TRBJ2-7; unclear D gene. CDR1 is MGHRA, CDR2 YSYEKL, per germline. Between the trimmed V and J ends, which lost 1 base and 12 bases, there was a span of 10 bases. This CDR3 has 11 residues. In DNA form, the CDR3 reads TGCGCCAGCAGCCAAGGGGCCGCGCGGTACTTC. Its protein product is CASSQGAARYF.